Listed here are 27 T cell receptor beta chains from one sample, sequenced in a study of blood T cell repertoires in COVID-19. Generated by immunoSEQ multiplex PCR, the TCRdb table keeps only in-frame clones and is missing some. The table has approximately 110,000 clones, 69% seen once. The source material was peripheral blood. The receptors were sampled from a man of 80 years or more with acute or convalescent COVID-19.

The chain employs TRBV7-9 and TRBJ1-3, with no clear D. This CDR3 region has 16 residues. Germline assignment: CDR1 SEHNR and CDR2 FQNEAQ (reference sequence). V was trimmed by 2 bases and J by 0 bases, leaving 11 bases between them. CDR3 sequence reads: CASSLYTGGSGNTIYF. DNA of the CDR3: TGTGCCAGCAGCTTATATACTGGAGGCTCTGGAAACACCATATATTTT.

The chain is built from TRBV7-9 and TRBJ2-2; 8 bases align to TRBD1. Germline-derived CDR1 and CDR2 are SEHNR and FQNEAQ (reference sequence). V gave up 5 bases and J gave up 6 bases; unmatched junction bases: 2. The CDR3 covers 13 residues. The CDR3 reads CASSRQGPGELFF. CDR3 DNA: TGTGCCAGCAGCCGACAGGGGCCCGGGGAGCTGTTTTTT.

This clone was counted a single time. The chain has TRBV19 and TRBJ1-2, with TRBD1 as a possible D gene (6 bases). Trimming cost V 5 bases and J 2 bases, with 9 bases left between them. The CDR3 extends over 13 amino acids. Looked up from germline, CDR1 is LNHDA and CDR2 is SQIVND (reference sequence). The CDR3 DNA is TGTGCCAGTAGTGGACAGCTAAACTATGGCTACACCTTC. Translating it yields CASSGQLNYGYTF.

The chain recombines TRBV18 with TRBJ2-2; no clear D gene. This CDR3 is built from 16 residues. Trimming stripped 6 bases from V and 4 bases from J, with 18 bases between. Looked up from germline, CDR1 is KGHSH and CDR2 is LQKENI. The CDR3: CASSPYPRRVTGELFF. The CDR3 bases are TGTGCCAGCTCCCCCTACCCCCGACGGGTCACCGGGGAGCTGTTTTTT.

This chain links TRBV27 with TRBJ1-6; 7 bases align to TRBD1. Germline lookup yields CDR1 MNHEY and CDR2 SMNVEV (reference sequence). The CDR3 runs 16 residues. V shed 5 bases and J 7 bases; nucleotides not matched to a gene: 11. In nucleotides, the CDR3 is TGTGCCAGCAGTGATAATACCGGGACAGACAATTCACCCCTCCACTTT. It specifies CASSDNTGTDNSPLHF.

CDR3 sequence: CASSLTDRELHF. The CDR3 bases are TGTGCCAGCAGTTTAACCGACAGGGAGCTCCACTTT. V gene TRBV28 combines with J gene TRBJ1-6, with 7 bases lining up with TRBD1. The germline gives CDR1 MDHEN, CDR2 SYDVKM. This CDR3 is 12 amino acids long. V was clipped by 2 bases and J by 16 bases; unmatched bases: 5.

The V call is TRBV6-1, the J call TRBJ2-2; D not resolved. The CDR3 has 12 amino acids. The V end lost 3 bases, the J end lost 7 bases, and 6 bases lay between the germline ends. The germline CDR1 and CDR2 sequences are MNHNS and SASEGT. The CDR3 DNA sequence: TGTGCCAGCAGTGATAATTTCGGGGAGCTGTTTTTT. This translates into CASSDNFGELFF.

V is TRBV7-2 and J is TRBJ2-4, with a tentative D call TRBD2 (5 bases). The CDR3 is 17 residues long. CDR1 and CDR2 (germline): SGHTA, FQGNSA. The ends were cut back, 0 bases at V and 1 base at J, with 13 bases in the middle. For the CDR3, the DNA is TGTGCCAGCAGCTTAGCGGGAGTGGGTTTGGCCAAAAACATTCAGTACTTC. It encodes CASSLAGVGLAKNIQYF.

This clone was seen a handful of times. The CDR3 nucleotides are TGTGCCAGCAGCTTAGTAGGTCAGGGCTCCTCACCCCTCCACTTT. Its translation: CASSLVGQGSSPLHF. The chain has TRBV11-2 and TRBJ1-6; possibly TRBD1 for D (5 bases). V was clipped by 1 base and J by 10 bases, with 14 bases between them. Germline V gene sequence: CDR1 SGHAT, CDR2 FQNNGV. The CDR3 length is 15 residues.

The V and J genes are TRBV11-2 and TRBJ1-1; 10 positions agree with TRBD1. Germline values: CDR1 SGHAT, CDR2 FQNNGV. This CDR3 region has 19 residues. Germline trimming cut 4 bases from V and 7 bases from J; bases unmatched to any gene: 21. CDR3 bases: TGTGCCAGCAGCTCCGGGTTCCAATTCATACGGACAGGGGGGAATGAAGCTTTCTTT. Encoded protein: CASSSGFQFIRTGGNEAFF.

This clone has a handful of counts. This sequence joins TRBV29-1 and TRBJ1-2, with TRBD1 identical over 9 bases. The J segment lost 7 bases and the V segment lost 4 bases, leaving 4 bases of the junction unmatched. The V gene's germline CDR1 is SQVTM and CDR2 ANQGSEA. The CDR3 totals 12 residues. The CDR3 nucleotides read TGCAGCGTTGGGACAGGGGCCCGTGGCTACACCTTC. The encoded protein is CSVGTGARGYTF.

This clone was seen a handful of times. The J gene is TRBJ2-1, the V gene TRBV7-8; TRBD2 agrees at 7 bases. Germline V gives CDR1 SGHVS, CDR2 FQNEAQ. J gave up 0 bases and V 2 bases, and 13 bases lay outside the gene matches. This CDR3 has 19 amino acids. The CDR3 coding sequence is TGTGCCAGCAGCTTATTTGGTGGGAGGGCTATCAGCTCCTACAATGAGCAGTTCTTC. Translating it yields CASSLFGGRAISSYNEQFF.

CDR3 loop: CASSLFQGGFYGELFF. DNA of the CDR3: TGTGCCAGCAGTTTGTTTCAGGGAGGGTTTTACGGGGAGCTGTTTTTT. The chain couples TRBV28 to TRBJ2-2; 7 nucleotides align to TRBD2. Germline V gene sequence: CDR1 MDHEN, CDR2 SYDVKM. With V trimmed by 3 bases and J by 7 bases, 11 bases remained unmatched. This CDR3 has 16 residues.

The chain employs TRBV7-7 and TRBJ2-2, with D perhaps TRBD1 (6 bases). This CDR3 is 15 amino acids long. Germline values: CDR1 SSHAT, CDR2 FNYEAQ (reference sequence). Trimming pared 5 bases from V and 0 bases from J, leaving 10 bases between. Written as DNA, the CDR3 is TGTGCCAGCAGCCTGGACAGTTCGAACACCGGGGAGCTGTTTTTT. As protein: CASSLDSSNTGELFF.

The chain joins TRBV10-1 to TRBJ2-1; 8 bases agree with TRBD2. The CDR3 loop spans 14 amino acids. J gave up 5 bases and V 10 bases, and 10 bases lay outside the gene matches. CDR1 is WNHNN and CDR2 is SYGVQD in the germline V gene (reference sequence). CDR3 sequence (DNA): TGCGCCATCCCCCGGGGGGGGATTCACAATGAGCAGTTCTTC. Protein product: CAIPRGGIHNEQFF.

The CDR3 sequence: CASSFMGAGELFF. CDR3 coding DNA: TGTGCCAGCAGCTTTATGGGCGCCGGGGAGCTGTTTTTT. This chain joins TRBV7-2 and TRBJ2-2, with no clear D. CDR3 length: 13 amino acids. CDR1 is SGHTA and CDR2 is FQGNSA in the germline V gene. V lost 3 bases and J 6 bases, leaving 8 bases between the germline ends.

The genes are TRBV18 and TRBJ1-2, with D possibly matching TRBD1 (6 bases). The germline CDR1 and CDR2 sequences are KGHSH and LQKENI. Trimming removed 3 bases from V and 1 base from J, with 15 bases in between. This CDR3 is 16 amino acids long. CDR3 nucleotides: TGTGCCAGCTCACCCCGGGACACCCACCTTAACTATGGCTACACCTTC. Its protein product is CASSPRDTHLNYGYTF.

The chain joins TRBV5-6 to TRBJ1-6; D remains unclear. The germline V gene encodes CDR1 SGHDT and CDR2 YYEEEE. The ends were cut back, 6 bases at V and 0 bases at J, with 10 bases in the middle. The CDR3 runs to 15 residues. The CDR3 loop reads CASTPGSSYNSPLHF. The CDR3 DNA sequence: TGTGCCAGCACACCTGGGAGCTCCTATAATTCACCCCTCCACTTT.

The rearrangement links TRBV2 to TRBJ1-1; a weak D match, TRBD1 (6 bases). The germline V gene encodes CDR1 SNHLY and CDR2 FYNNEI. V shed 6 bases and J shed 0 bases, with 8 bases lying between them. The CDR3 runs 13 residues. Here the CDR3 reads CASSGDMNTEAFF. In nucleotides, the CDR3 is TGTGCCAGCAGCGGGGACATGAACACTGAAGCTTTCTTT.

The chain employs TRBV5-8 and TRBJ2-2, with unresolved D. Germline CDR1 reads SGHTS; CDR2 reads YDEGEE. V was shortened by 4 bases and J by 4 bases, with 8 bases between the two germline ends. The CDR3 is made up of 13 amino acids. The CDR3 reads CASSPTGTGELFF. The CDR3 DNA reads as TGTGCCAGCAGCCCCACGGGCACCGGGGAGCTGTTTTTT.

This clone has just one count. This rearrangement joins TRBV7-9 to TRBJ2-3, with 13 bases that match TRBD2. J lost 7 bases, V lost 5 bases, and 6 bases had no gene match. CDR3 size: 15 residues. Germline CDR1 SEHNR, CDR2 FQNEAQ (reference sequence). CDR3: CASSIGLAGANTQYF. The CDR3 bases are TGTGCCAGCAGCATTGGACTAGCGGGAGCGAATACGCAGTATTTT.

This clone was found a few times. This chain connects TRBV27 to TRBJ2-5; 7 bases agree with TRBD1. The CDR3 totals 16 residues. Germline CDR1 reads MNHEY; CDR2 reads SMNVEV (reference sequence). The J segment lost 6 bases and the V segment lost 5 bases, leaving 15 bases of the junction unmatched. Here the CDR3 reads CASSTLGSTGIKTQYF. In DNA, the CDR3 is TGTGCCAGCAGTACCCTCGGATCGACAGGGATAAAGACCCAGTACTTC.

J is TRBJ1-2 and V is TRBV7-9; 7 nucleotides match TRBD1. The germline CDR1 and CDR2 sequences are SEHNR and FQNEAQ (reference sequence). CDR3 length equals 13 residues. Trimming removed 1 base from V and 7 bases from J; junction bases left unmatched: 3. The CDR3 coding sequence is TGTGCCAGCAGCTTAGGTGACAGGGCTGGCTACACCTTC. Its translation is CASSLGDRAGYTF.

With respect to this clone: Because the CDR3's place on the DNA is in doubt, the DNA is left out and the CDR3 is given as listed by TCRdb. The genes are TRBV28 and TRBJ2-7; TRBD1, the D gene given by the table, was not confirmed from the DNA. The CDR3 contains 12 residues when both ends are counted. Germline V gene data show CDR1 as MDHEN and CDR2 as SYDVKM. CDR3 amino acids: CASSLWGQGSYF.

This chain links TRBV29-1 with TRBJ2-1; D call uncertain. Germline V gene data show CDR1 as SQVTM and CDR2 as ANQGSEA. Trimming took off 8 bases at V and 9 bases at J, with 14 bases between the two ends. This CDR3 is 11 amino acids long. CDR3 amino acids: CSSPGLREQFF. The CDR3, as DNA: TGCAGCTCCCCAGGCCTACGTGAGCAGTTCTTC.

J is TRBJ2-1 and V is TRBV3-1 (or the pseudogene TRBV3-2); 12 positions agree with TRBD2. In germline, CDR1 is LGHDT, CDR2 YNNKEL (reference sequence). The CDR3 extends over 16 amino acids. With 1 base clipped from V and 9 bases from J, the junction kept 7 bases outside the gene matches. The CDR3 sequence: CASSQGLAGVRGEQFF. CDR3 DNA sequence: TGTGCCAGCAGCCAAGGACTAGCGGGAGTAAGGGGTGAGCAGTTCTTC.

V gene TRBV5-5 combines with J gene TRBJ1-6, with D possibly TRBD1 on 5 matching bases. There are 16 residues in the CDR3. Trimming cost V 4 bases and J 5 bases, with 16 bases left between them. The germline V gene encodes CDR1 SGHKS and CDR2 YYEKEE (reference sequence). Here the CDR3 reads CASSRRGGQDNSPLHF. DNA of the CDR3: TGTGCCAGCAGCAGACGGGGAGGACAAGATAATTCACCCCTCCACTTT.